This entry lists 18 T cell receptor beta chains sequenced from one sample in a study of blood T cell repertoires in COVID-19. TCRdb keeps only in-frame clones here, not all; method: immunoSEQ multiplex PCR. The sample includes 220,000 or so clones, approximately 85% seen only once; the top ten take 8% to 9%. Sequencing input: peripheral blood. These receptors were obtained from a woman of 80 years or more with COVID-19, enrolled during active disease.

This sequence joins TRBV18 and TRBJ1-4, with D tentatively TRBD1 (6 bases). The CDR3 runs to 17 residues. The V end was cut by 2 bases, the J end by 8 bases, with 21 bases between. Germline V gene data show CDR1 as KGHSH and CDR2 as LQKENI. The CDR3 sequence is CASSPKPRDNVDEKLFF. CDR3 bases: TGTGCCAGCTCACCAAAACCACGGGACAACGTTGACGAAAAACTGTTTTTT.

The rearrangement uses TRBV5-1 and TRBJ2-6; D ambiguous. The CDR3 length is 14 residues. Germline loops: CDR1 SGHRS, CDR2 YFSETQ. The V gene lost 3 bases and the J gene lost 0 bases, with 4 bases spanning the gap. CDR3 amino acids: CASSSNSGANVLTF. The CDR3 DNA is TGCGCCAGCAGCTCCAACTCTGGGGCCAACGTCCTGACTTTC.

In this sample, this clone turned up a few times. The rearrangement joins TRBV5-1 to TRBJ1-5; 7 bases match TRBD1. V lost 0 bases to trimming and J lost 6 bases; unmatched junction nucleotides: 6. The CDR3 length is 15 residues. From germline, CDR1 is SGHRS and CDR2 YFSETQ. Here the CDR3 reads CASSLEGQSGQPQHF. In DNA, the CDR3 is TGCGCCAGCAGCTTGGAGGGACAGTCCGGTCAGCCCCAGCATTTT. Full variable domain (rest looked up from reference TRBV5-1 and TRBJ1-5): KAGVTQTPRYLIKTRGQQVTLSCSPISGHRSVSWYQQTPGQGLQFLFEYFSETQRNKGNFPGRFSGRQFSNSRSEMNVSTLELGDSALYLCASSLEGQSGQPQHFGDGTRLSIL.

The chain has TRBV5-1 and TRBJ1-6; D is unresolved. Germline CDR1 and CDR2: SGHRS and YFSETQ. Trimming removed 0 bases from V and 3 bases from J, with 7 bases in between. The CDR3 length is 15 residues. The CDR3 reads CASSLDGIYNSPLHF. Here the CDR3 DNA reads TGCGCCAGCAGCTTGGACGGGATCTATAATTCACCCCTCCACTTT.

V is TRBV4-1 and J is TRBJ1-1, with no clear D. This CDR3 has 14 amino acids. Deletions cut 4 bases from V and 1 base from J, with 10 bases between. Germline CDR1 is MGHRA and CDR2 is YSYEKL. CDR3 sequence: CASSRRLGNTEAFF. In nucleotides, the CDR3 is TGCGCCAGCAGCCGGCGACTGGGGAACACTGAAGCTTTCTTT.

This chain connects TRBV29-1 to TRBJ1-1; the match to TRBD1 covers 10 bases. The junction had 9 bases not matched to a gene; V was cut back by 5 bases and J by 3 bases. Germline V gives CDR1 SQVTM, CDR2 ANQGSEA. The length of the CDR3 is 15 residues. The CDR3 DNA follows: TGCAGCGTTAGCCGGGACAGGGGAAAATACACTGAAGCTTTCTTT. It is translated as CSVSRDRGKYTEAFF. Full variable domain (outside the CDR3, taken from reference TRBV29-1 and TRBJ1-1): SAVISQKPSRDICQRGTSLTIQCQVDSQVTMMFWYRQQPGQSLTLIATANQGSEATYESGFVIDKFPISRPNLTFSTLTVSNMSPEDSSIYLCSVSRDRGKYTEAFFGQGTRLTVV.

The DNA for the CDR3 is TGTGCCAGCAGCAGAAGCGTTTTCGAGACCCAGTACTTC. This sequence encodes CASSRSVFETQYF. The chain employs TRBV6-2 or TRBV6-3 and TRBJ2-5; D remains unclear. V lost 6 bases to trimming and J lost 5 bases, with 13 bases between them. The CDR3 loop spans 13 amino acids. From germline, CDR1 is MNHEY and CDR2 SVGEGT.

The genes are TRBV6-5 and TRBJ2-7; D might be TRBD1 (6 bases). The CDR3 length is 15 residues. Germline V gene data show CDR1 as MNHEY and CDR2 as SVGAGI. Trimming removed 0 bases at V and 1 base at J, with 10 bases between. The CDR3 region is CASSYSTGQSYEQYF. CDR3 sequence (DNA): TGTGCCAGCAGTTACTCCACTGGACAGTCCTACGAGCAGTACTTC.

The chain recombines TRBV28 with TRBJ1-1, with D possibly being TRBD1 (5 bases). V lost 6 bases to trimming and J lost 5 bases, with 10 bases between them. Germline V CDR1 and CDR2: MDHEN, SYDVKM. The CDR3 loop spans 12 amino acids. CDR3 in DNA: TGTGCCAGCAGAGCGGGGGGAACTGAAGCTTTCTTT. This codes for CASRAGGTEAFF.

The rearrangement uses TRBV12-3 or TRBV12-4 and TRBJ2-7; 12 bases are a match to TRBD1. The CDR3 loop spans 13 amino acids. V shed 8 bases and J 5 bases; nucleotides not matched to a gene: 4. The chain's CDR3 is CASSGTGGNEQYF. The CDR3, as DNA: TGTGCCAGCTCCGGGACAGGGGGCAACGAGCAGTACTTC.

The V call is TRBV10-3, the J call TRBJ2-7; a possible D gene is TRBD2 (6 bases). V lost 7 bases to trimming and J lost 4 bases, with 11 bases between them. The V gene's germline CDR1 is ENHRY and CDR2 SYGVKD. The CDR3 extends over 12 amino acids. The CDR3 DNA reads as TGTGCCATCAATAGAAGCGGGTACGAGCAGTACTTC. Amino acid sequence: CAINRSGYEQYF.

This chain connects TRBV5-1 to TRBJ2-1, with 10 bases aligning to TRBD2. The CDR3 has 14 amino acids. CDR1 is SGHRS, CDR2 YFSETQ, per germline. The trim removed 6 bases at V and 2 bases at J, leaving 2 bases unmatched. This chain's CDR3 is CASKREGTYNEQFF. The CDR3 coding sequence is TGCGCCAGCAAGCGGGAGGGCACCTACAATGAGCAGTTCTTC.

This chain links TRBV7-2 with TRBJ2-5; unclear D gene. Trimming stripped 1 base from V and 1 base from J, with 4 bases between. The CDR3 is 13 amino acids. Germline-derived CDR1 and CDR2 are SGHTA and FQGNSA. Written as DNA, the CDR3 is TGTGCCAGCAGCTTAGGGCTCCAAGAGACCCAGTACTTC. It translates to CASSLGLQETQYF.

This chain uses TRBV28 with TRBJ1-6; D may be TRBD1 (6 bases). The CDR3 spans 14 residues. Trimming shortened V by 4 bases and J by 9 bases, and 13 bases separated the two germline ends. Germline V gives CDR1 MDHEN, CDR2 SYDVKM. The CDR3 sequence: CASSSRETGSPLHF. CDR3 nucleotides: TGTGCCAGCAGTTCTAGAGAGACAGGTTCACCCCTCCACTTT.

DNA for the CDR3: TGTGCCAGCAGCCGGCCCGGGATAGACTCTGGAAACACCATATATTTT. The encoded protein is CASSRPGIDSGNTIYF. The J gene is TRBJ1-3, the V gene TRBV5-6; no clear D gene. This CDR3 spans 16 amino acids. From germline, CDR1 is SGHDT and CDR2 YYEEEE. V was clipped by 4 bases and J by 0 bases, with 14 bases between them.

The chain combines TRBV6-5 with TRBJ1-4; D is perhaps TRBD1 (6 bases). The CDR3 is 12 residues long. The V end lost 7 bases, the J end lost 8 bases, and 11 bases lay between the germline ends. Looked up from germline, CDR1 is MNHEY and CDR2 is SVGAGI. This chain's CDR3 is CASTSRGEKLFF. Written as DNA, the CDR3 is TGTGCCAGCACCTCGAGGGGGGAAAAACTGTTTTTT.

The J gene is TRBJ1-2, the V gene TRBV3-1 (or the pseudogene TRBV3-2); tentative D call: TRBD1 (6 bases). The CDR3 loop spans 13 amino acids. Germline CDR1 is LGHDT and CDR2 is YNNKEL (reference sequence). V lost 3 bases and J lost 4, with 9 bases in between. The CDR3 sequence is CASSHGQPYGYTF. Written as DNA, the CDR3 is TGTGCCAGCAGCCATGGACAGCCCTATGGCTACACCTTC.

This clone showed up just a few times. V usage is TRBV3-1 (or the pseudogene TRBV3-2) and J usage is TRBJ1-1, with 9 nucleotides matching TRBD1. Germline CDR1 and CDR2: LGHDT and YNNKEL (reference sequence). V lost 4 bases, J lost 3 bases, and 12 bases stayed unmatched. CDR3 length: 17 residues. This CDR3 is CASSPTGTGRRYTEAFF. In nucleotides, the CDR3 is TGTGCCAGCAGCCCAACCGGGACAGGGAGACGGTACACTGAAGCTTTCTTT.